The present TCR beta chain was sequenced within a study of blood T cell repertoires in COVID-19. Study overall: The study drew acute and convalescent COVID-19 samples from the United States, Italy and Spain. The cDNA or gDNA used as material had been derived from T cells, B-cell-depleted T cells, or PBMCs.

As processed by the authors: It was from reference gene primer amplification that nucleated cell counts were estimated. Some clones are missing from TCRdb's copy, which holds only in-frame ones; the method was immunoSEQ multiplex PCR. That table supplies the V and J calls and clone size; D and trimming were determined from the DNA. The sample yields roughly 570,000 clones, roughly nine tenths seen once. The CDR3 loop spans 12 amino acids. The V gene lost 9 bases and the J gene lost 7 bases, with 13 bases spanning the gap. Germline V CDR1 and CDR2: SNHLY, FYNNEI. In Seattle, patients joined the study during active infection and were tracked longitudinally.

The V gene is TRBV2, the J gene TRBJ1-5, with a weak D call TRBD1 (5 bases). This clonotype was obtained from a woman between 50 and 59 years old with COVID-19, enrolled during active disease. Material: peripheral blood. In nucleotides, the CDR3 is TGTGCCAGTGCGAGGCGGGACCAGCCCCAGCATTTT. Amino acid sequence: CASARRDQPQHF.